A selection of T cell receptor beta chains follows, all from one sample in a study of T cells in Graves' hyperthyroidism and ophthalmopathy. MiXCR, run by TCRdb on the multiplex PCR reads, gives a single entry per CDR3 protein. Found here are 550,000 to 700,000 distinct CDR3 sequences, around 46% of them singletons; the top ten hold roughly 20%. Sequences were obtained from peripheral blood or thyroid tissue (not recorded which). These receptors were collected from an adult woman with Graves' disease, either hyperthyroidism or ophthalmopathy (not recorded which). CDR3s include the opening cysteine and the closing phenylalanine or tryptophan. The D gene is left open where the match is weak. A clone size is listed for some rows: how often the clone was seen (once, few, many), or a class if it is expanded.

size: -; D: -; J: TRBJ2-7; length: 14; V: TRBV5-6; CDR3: CASSFLGHVDEQYF; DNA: TGTGCCAGCAGCTTTCTGGGACACGTGGACGAGCAGTACTTC
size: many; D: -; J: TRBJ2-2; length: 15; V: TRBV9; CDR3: CASSSGGGWSGELFF; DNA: TGTGCCAGCAGCTCGGGCGGGGGCTGGTCCGGGGAGCTGTTTTTT
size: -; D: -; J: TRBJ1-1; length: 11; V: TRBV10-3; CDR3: CAQEAALNTLF; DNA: TGTGCCCAAGAGGCGGCACTGAATACGCTCTTT
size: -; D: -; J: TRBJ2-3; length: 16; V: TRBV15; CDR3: CATSRDPEGAADTQYF; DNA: TGTGCCACCAGCAGAGATCCGGAGGGAGCCGCGGATACGCAGTATTTT
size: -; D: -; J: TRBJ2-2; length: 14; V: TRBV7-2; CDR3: CASSLTYEKRELFF; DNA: TGTGCCAGCAGCTTAACCTACGAGAAAAGAGAGCTGTTTTTT
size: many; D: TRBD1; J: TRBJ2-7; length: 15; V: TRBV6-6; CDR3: CASTLSVRTGNEQYF; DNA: TGTGCCAGCACCCTAAGTGTCCGGACAGGGAACGAGCAGTACTTC
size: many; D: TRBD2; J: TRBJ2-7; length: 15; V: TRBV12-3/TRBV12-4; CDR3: CASSSNTSGRREQYF; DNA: TGTGCCAGCAGTTCAAATACTAGCGGGAGGAGGGAGCAGTACTTC
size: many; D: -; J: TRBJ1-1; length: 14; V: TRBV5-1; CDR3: CASSLEGVSAEAFF; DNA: TGCGCCAGCAGCTTGGAGGGGGTAAGTGCTGAAGCTTTCTTT
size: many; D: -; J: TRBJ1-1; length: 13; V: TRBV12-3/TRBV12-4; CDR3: CASSLRGADKAFF; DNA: TGTGCCAGCAGTTTGAGGGGGGCGGATAAAGCTTTCTTT
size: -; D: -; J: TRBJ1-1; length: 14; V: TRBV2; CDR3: CASSLRHTGTEAFF; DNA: TGTGCCAGCAGTTTGCGGCATACGGGGACTGAAGCTTTCTTT
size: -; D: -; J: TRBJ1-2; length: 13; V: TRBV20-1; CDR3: CSASPGSWDGYTF; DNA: TGCAGTGCTTCCCCAGGATCGTGGGATGGCTACACCTTC
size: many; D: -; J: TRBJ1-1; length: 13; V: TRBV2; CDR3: CASSAGAGTEAFF; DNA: TGTGCCAGCAGCGCAGGGGCGGGCACTGAAGCTTTCTTT
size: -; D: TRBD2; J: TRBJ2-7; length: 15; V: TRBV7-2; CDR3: CASSLDLAGGYEQYF; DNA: TGTGCCAGCAGCTTAGACCTAGCGGGGGGTTACGAGCAGTACTTC
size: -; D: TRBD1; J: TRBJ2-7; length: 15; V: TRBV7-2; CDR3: CASSTTGTGGYEQYF; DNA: TGTGCCAGCAGCACAACCGGGACAGGGGGATACGAGCAGTACTTC
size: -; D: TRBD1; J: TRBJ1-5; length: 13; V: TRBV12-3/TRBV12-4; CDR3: CASTQQGSEPQHF; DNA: TGTGCCAGCACCCAACAGGGGTCGGAGCCCCAGCATTTT
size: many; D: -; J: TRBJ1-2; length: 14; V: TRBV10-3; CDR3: CAISDGGINYGYTF; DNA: TGTGCCATCAGTGATGGAGGGATTAACTATGGCTACACCTTC
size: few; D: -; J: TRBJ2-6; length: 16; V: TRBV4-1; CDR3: CASSVIGSSGANVLTF; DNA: TGCGCCAGCAGCGTTATAGGGTCCTCTGGGGCCAACGTCCTGACTTTC
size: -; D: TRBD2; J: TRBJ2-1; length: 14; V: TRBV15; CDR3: CATNRGLGNNEQFF; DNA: TGTGCCACCAACCGGGGACTAGGTAACAATGAGCAGTTCTTC
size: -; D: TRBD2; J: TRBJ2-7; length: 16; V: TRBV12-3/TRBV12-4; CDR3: CASSLTNAGGLYEQHF; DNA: TGTGCCAGCAGTTTAACAAATGCGGGGGGCCTCTACGAGCAGCACTTC
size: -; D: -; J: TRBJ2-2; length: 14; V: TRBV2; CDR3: CASSVLKDTGELFF; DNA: TGTGCCAGCAGTGTCTTAAAGGACACCGGGGAGCTGTTTTTT
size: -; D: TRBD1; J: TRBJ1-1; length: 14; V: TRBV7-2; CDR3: CASSLAGGTGSAFF; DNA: TGTGCCAGCAGCTTAGCGGGCGGGACAGGCTCCGCTTTCTTT
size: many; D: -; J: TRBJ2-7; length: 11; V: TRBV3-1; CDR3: CASSQEAEQYF; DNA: TGTGCCAGCAGCCAAGAGGCCGAGCAGTACTTC